The 2 T cell receptor beta chains below come from one sample, sequenced in a study of sequential checkpoint blockade in melanoma. TCRdb keeps only in-frame clones here, not all; method: immunoSEQ multiplex PCR. The data contain approximately 1,500 clones, less than 65% of them seen just once; the ten biggest clones take up around 19%. Treatment in this sample: randomized to nivolumab then ipilimumab (arm A) or the reverse (arm B). Sample: CD8+ T cells sorted from blood (inferred from file names), taken from a patient given nivolumab and ipilimumab in sequence. These receptors were collected from a human patient with melanoma. Some clones in this sample may be carry-over from other donors' samples.

The chain recombines TRBV7-6 with TRBJ2-7, with 8 nucleotides matching TRBD1. The J segment lost 5 bases and the V segment lost 5 bases, leaving 11 bases of the junction unmatched. The germline CDR1 and CDR2 sequences are SGHVS and FNYEAQ. The CDR3 length is 15 residues. DNA of the CDR3: TGTGCCAGCAGCGACCGGACAGGGAGACTCGACGAGCAGTACTTC. As protein: CASSDRTGRLDEQYF.

The chain joins TRBV7-3 to TRBJ2-3, with 8 bases that match TRBD2. This CDR3 is 16 amino acids long. The ends lost 1 base at V and 4 bases at J; junction bases unmatched: 7. Germline CDR1 reads SGHTA; CDR2 reads FQGTGA. CDR3 sequence: CASSLISGGAADTQYF. CDR3 coding DNA: TGTGCCAGCAGCTTAATTTCGGGGGGGGCCGCAGATACGCAGTATTTT.